This is a list of T cell receptor beta chains from one sample in a study of identical twins. From the 5' RACE reads, TCRdb called clonotypes with MiXCR, one entry per CDR3 protein. The sample has just under 550,000 distinct CDR3 sequences, about 15% seen once; the top ten hold roughly 0.43%. The sample also formed part of further work on yellow fever vaccine responses in identical twins.

The specimen sequenced was CD4+ T cells sorted from blood. The receptor source for this set is a woman in her late teens or twenties in good health. The CDR3 runs from the conserved cysteine through the conserved F or W. D genes are given only for firm matches.

v_gene: TRBV18; d_gene: NA; j_gene: TRBJ2-1; CDR3aa: CASSRQSPASYNEQFF
v_gene: TRBV19; d_gene: NA; j_gene: TRBJ2-2; CDR3aa: CASSFPGTGELFF
v_gene: TRBV29-1; d_gene: NA; j_gene: TRBJ1-1; CDR3aa: CSVEDLTEAFF
v_gene: TRBV12-3/TRBV12-4; d_gene: NA; j_gene: TRBJ2-3; CDR3aa: CASSFRPRSTDTQYF
v_gene: TRBV5-1; d_gene: TRBD2; j_gene: TRBJ2-4; CDR3aa: CASSLRTSGRPKDIQYF
v_gene: TRBV24-1; d_gene: TRBD1; j_gene: TRBJ2-1; CDR3aa: CATGQGTYNEQFF
v_gene: TRBV4-1; d_gene: NA; j_gene: TRBJ2-2; CDR3aa: CASSQGRATSRELFF
v_gene: TRBV4-2; d_gene: NA; j_gene: TRBJ2-4; CDR3aa: CASSQVVARRDFLIQYF
v_gene: TRBV25-1; d_gene: NA; j_gene: TRBJ2-2; CDR3aa: CASSEPGAGTGELFF
v_gene: TRBV2; d_gene: NA; j_gene: TRBJ1-1; CDR3aa: CASSESRGDTEAFF
v_gene: TRBV12-3/TRBV12-4; d_gene: NA; j_gene: TRBJ2-7; CDR3aa: CASSFRILYEQYF
v_gene: TRBV11-2; d_gene: TRBD1; j_gene: TRBJ1-2; CDR3aa: CASSLVPRQGREYGYTF